The 6 T cell receptor beta chains below were found in one sample sequenced in a study of cytomegalovirus exposure and HLA in healthy donors. Use of 60 Vbeta and 13 Jbeta primers characterized the PCR. Clones were read by immunoSEQ multiplex PCR, and TCRdb kept only the in-frame ones, dropping some. This specimen shows roughly 50,000 clones; the ten leading clones hold 2% to 2.5%. Sequencing was carried out using PBMCs. These receptors all stem from a female donor in good health and CMV-seronegative.

The chain employs TRBV30 and TRBJ1-2; the match to TRBD1 covers 11 bases. Germline lookup yields CDR1 GTSNPN and CDR2 SVGIG (reference sequence). The CDR3 loop spans 13 amino acids. The junction had 7 bases not matched to a gene; V was cut back by 2 bases and J by 11 bases. The CDR3 sequence is CAWSTRDRGYYTF. Written as DNA, the CDR3 is TGTGCCTGGAGTACCCGGGACAGGGGGTATTACACCTTC.

The rearrangement uses TRBV4-3 and TRBJ1-5; the D is unclear. The CDR3 is 17 amino acids. Trimming left V 1 base short and J 3 bases short, with 16 bases between. Germline assignment: CDR1 LGHNA and CDR2 YSLEER. Here the CDR3 reads CASSQGFGGSYNQPQHF. As DNA, the CDR3 is TGCGCCAGCAGCCAAGGTTTTGGCGGAAGCTACAATCAGCCCCAGCATTTT.

This chain uses TRBV9 with TRBJ1-1; D remains ambiguous. Germline V lookup: CDR1 SGDLS, CDR2 YYNGEE. The CDR3 totals 15 residues. V was clipped by 4 bases and J by 1 base, with 14 bases between them. For the CDR3, the DNA is TGTGCCAGCAGCTCCCGGACGGGGAGGAACACTGAAGCTTTCTTT. This codes for CASSSRTGRNTEAFF.

The rearrangement uses TRBV23-1 and TRBJ2-2; weak D call: TRBD1 (6 bases). TRBV23-1 is an ORF, and what it does is uncertain. The CDR3 is 15 residues long. V gave up 8 bases and J gave up 0 bases, with 13 bases separating them. CDR3 nucleotide sequence: TGCGCCAGCCCCCTGTGGACAGCGAACACCGGGGAGCTGTTTTTT. It translates to CASPLWTANTGELFF.

The chain recombines TRBV28 with TRBJ1-2; possibly TRBD1 for D (6 bases). V lost 6 bases and J 5 bases, leaving 13 bases between the germline ends. The germline gives CDR1 MDHEN, CDR2 SYDVKM. The CDR3 runs 13 residues. This CDR3 is CASSLDSRYGYTF. The CDR3 DNA reads as TGTGCCAGCAGCTTGGACAGCAGATATGGCTACACCTTC.

This sequence joins TRBV4-3 and TRBJ1-4; D uncertain. This CDR3 comprises 14 residues. Germline V gene lookup returns CDR1 LGHNA and CDR2 YSLEER. V gave up 0 bases and J gave up 6 bases, with 8 bases separating them. CDR3 coding DNA: TGCGCCAGCAGCCAAGATCCTGGAGATGAAAAACTGTTTTTT. Protein product: CASSQDPGDEKLFF.